Shown below are 27 T cell receptor beta chains from a single sample sequenced in a study of blood T cell repertoires in COVID-19. Repertoires were generated with immunoSEQ multiplex PCR, while TCRdb's copy carries only in-frame clones and drops some. The sample contains about 260,000 clones, approximately 80% of which appear only once. The sample comprised peripheral blood. Source of these receptors: a woman older than 75 with acute or convalescent COVID-19.

This chain's CDR3 is CASSQGYQETQYF. The DNA of the CDR3 is TGTGCCAGCAGCCAGGGGTACCAAGAGACCCAGTACTTC. This chain connects TRBV6-5 to TRBJ2-5, with D maybe TRBD1 (6 bases). Germline CDR1 MNHEY, CDR2 SVGAGI. V was clipped by 6 bases and J by 0 bases, with 8 bases between them. The CDR3 runs 13 residues.

The chain uses TRBV25-1 and TRBJ1-2; 9 nucleotides align to TRBD1. Per the germline V gene, CDR1 is MGHDK and CDR2 is SYGVNS. The CDR3 is made up of 14 amino acids. The trim removed 6 bases at V and 3 bases at J, leaving 5 bases unmatched. CDR3 residues: CASSPGQGHYGYTF. CDR3 DNA sequence: TGTGCCAGCAGCCCCGGACAGGGGCACTATGGCTACACCTTC.

This clone occurred once. The J gene is TRBJ2-1, the V gene TRBV7-9; TRBD2 matches at 9 bases. V lost 5 bases and J lost 8; bases outside the gene matches: 10. The germline CDR1 and CDR2 sequences are SEHNR and FQNEAQ (reference sequence). This CDR3 contains 15 residues. Written as DNA, the CDR3 is TGTGCCAGCAGCCCGCACGCGGGGGGGAGACATGAGCAGTTCTTC. Its protein product is CASSPHAGGRHEQFF.

CDR3 loop: CASSPQQGAGNTIYF. DNA for the CDR3: TGTGCCAGCAGCCCACAACAGGGAGCTGGAAACACCATATATTTT. The chain has TRBV7-2 and TRBJ1-3; possible D gene TRBD1, 6 bases. In germline, CDR1 is SGHTA, CDR2 FQGNSA. V was pared by 5 bases and J by 2 bases, with 13 bases between. The CDR3 covers 15 residues.

The chain recombines TRBV20-1 with TRBJ2-6; D unresolved. Germline lookup yields CDR1 DFQATT and CDR2 SNEGSKA (reference sequence). V lost 3 bases and J 0 bases, leaving 9 bases between the germline ends. The CDR3 runs to 15 residues. CDR3 sequence: CSASVSPSGANVLTF. The DNA of the CDR3 is TGCAGTGCTAGTGTCTCTCCCTCTGGGGCCAACGTCCTGACTTTC.

The chain couples TRBV28 to TRBJ2-7, with 8 bases identical to TRBD1. The ends lost 6 bases at V and 4 bases at J; junction bases unmatched: 8. The germline CDR1 and CDR2 sequences are MDHEN and SYDVKM. There are 14 residues in the CDR3. The CDR3 bases are TGTGCCAGCAGCCCGGGACAGGTTAGGTACGAGCAGTACTTC. Amino acid sequence: CASSPGQVRYEQYF.

The J gene is TRBJ2-2, the V gene TRBV5-1; D is unclear. Trimming left V 4 bases short and J 1 base short, with 14 bases between. Germline values: CDR1 SGHRS, CDR2 YFSETQ. The CDR3 covers 16 residues. The CDR3 DNA reads as TGCGCCAGCAGCCCGAATGTAAACGGGAACACCGGGGAGCTGTTTTTT. This translates into CASSPNVNGNTGELFF.

The V call is TRBV28, the J call TRBJ2-7; the D gene is possibly TRBD2 (5 bases). V lost 6 bases and J 5 bases, leaving 17 bases between the germline ends. The germline V gene encodes CDR1 MDHEN and CDR2 SYDVKM. The CDR3 loop spans 14 amino acids. CDR3 sequence reads: CASSLAGRGNEQYF. The DNA of the CDR3 is TGTGCCAGCAGCCTGGCAGGTCGAGGGAACGAGCAGTACTTC.

This clone has more than one count but fewer than ten. The chain has TRBV6-1 and TRBJ1-2; D might be TRBD1 (5 bases). The CDR3 contains 15 residues. V dropped 1 base and J dropped 3 bases, with 12 bases sitting between them. From germline, CDR1 is MNHNS and CDR2 SASEGT. As DNA, the CDR3 is TGTGCCAGCAGTGAAGGATACAGGAGCGACTATGGCTACACCTTC. It encodes CASSEGYRSDYGYTF.

The chain employs TRBV15 and TRBJ1-2; the match to TRBD1 covers 7 bases. CDR1 is LNHNV and CDR2 is YYDKDF in the germline V gene (reference sequence). With V trimmed by 5 bases and J by 7 bases, 13 bases remained unmatched. The CDR3 is 15 residues long. The CDR3 protein is CATSWGDSQKAGYTF. The CDR3 DNA reads as TGTGCCACCAGCTGGGGGGACAGCCAAAAAGCTGGCTACACCTTC.

This chain joins TRBV24-1 and TRBJ2-7; a possible D gene is TRBD2 (5 bases). CDR3 size: 12 residues. Germline V gene lookup returns CDR1 KGHDR and CDR2 SFDVKD. V dropped 5 bases and J dropped 6 bases, with 10 bases sitting between them. The CDR3 spells CATSAPRGEQYF. CDR3 nucleotide sequence: TGTGCCACCAGTGCCCCTCGGGGCGAGCAGTACTTC.

This chain connects TRBV9 to TRBJ1-4; D is possibly TRBD1 (5 bases). CDR3 length: 15 amino acids. Trimming removed 0 bases at V and 8 bases at J, with 14 bases between. The germline gives CDR1 SGDLS, CDR2 YYNGEE. The CDR3 DNA follows: TGTGCCAGCAGCGTAGCGGGCAGGGCTGACGAAAAACTGTTTTTT. It translates to CASSVAGRADEKLFF.

The rearrangement uses TRBV7-3 and TRBJ2-1; 11 bases are a match to TRBD2. J lost 7 bases, V lost 3 bases, and 5 bases had no gene match. From germline, CDR1 is SGHTA and CDR2 FQGTGA. This CDR3 spans 15 amino acids. The CDR3: CASSFLSSGGNEQFF. In nucleotides, the CDR3 is TGTGCCAGCAGCTTCCTTTCTAGCGGGGGGAATGAGCAGTTCTTC.

This chain uses TRBV5-1 with TRBJ2-5; D call uncertain. Trimming cost V 4 bases and J 1 base, with 5 bases left between them. Per the germline V gene, CDR1 is SGHRS and CDR2 is YFSETQ. This CDR3 spans 12 amino acids. The CDR3 DNA follows: TGCGCCAGCAGCCTCTCCCAAGAGACCCAGTACTTC. Encoded protein: CASSLSQETQYF.

This rearrangement joins TRBV29-1 to TRBJ2-5; no firm D call. The CDR3 contains 13 residues. The germline V and J ends were trimmed by 2 bases and 3 bases, with 10 bases remaining between them. Per the germline V gene, CDR1 is SQVTM and CDR2 is ANQGSEA. CDR3 bases: TGCAGCGTTGAACTTGACTGGAAAGAGACCCAGTACTTC. It translates to CSVELDWKETQYF. Complete variable domain (other parts from reference TRBV29-1 and TRBJ2-5): SAVISQKPSRDICQRGTSLTIQCQVDSQVTMMFWYRQQPGQSLTLIATANQGSEATYESGFVIDKFPISRPNLTFSTLTVSNMSPEDSSIYLCSVELDWKETQYFGPGTRLLVL.

J is TRBJ2-2 and V is TRBV7-2, with 7 positions matching TRBD1. Trimming at V came to 5 bases and at J to 0 bases, leaving 9 bases not matched to a gene. Germline V CDR1 and CDR2: SGHTA, FQGNSA. CDR3 length: 17 residues. This chain's CDR3 is CASSVSRDRANTGELFF. Written as DNA, the CDR3 is TGTGCCAGCAGCGTTAGCCGGGACAGAGCGAACACCGGGGAGCTGTTTTTT. The full variable domain, in which reference TRBV7-2 and TRBJ2-2 provide the parts outside the CDR3, is GAGVSQSPSNKVTEKGKDVELRCDPISGHTALYWYRQSLGQGLEFLIYFQGNSAPDKSGLPSDRFSAERTGGSVSTLTIQRTQQEDSAVYLCASSVSRDRANTGELFFGEGSRLTVL.

This clone was seen more than once but under ten times. This chain uses TRBV5-6 with TRBJ1-2, with 7 bases matching TRBD1. V was clipped by 5 bases and J by 4 bases; unmatched bases: 5. Germline CDR1 is SGHDT and CDR2 is YYEEEE. The CDR3 has 13 residues. This chain's CDR3 is CASRFTGVYGYTF. Here the CDR3 DNA reads TGTGCCAGCAGGTTCACAGGGGTCTATGGCTACACCTTC.

The chain is built from TRBV2 and TRBJ1-2, with TRBD1 identical over 8 bases. The V gene's germline CDR1 is SNHLY and CDR2 FYNNEI. The junction had 18 bases not matched to a gene; V was cut back by 5 bases and J by 7 bases. There are 17 residues in the CDR3. The CDR3 region has the DNA TGTGCCAGCAGTCCAGAAATATTACCGACAGGGGACGGTGGCTACACCTTC. Protein sequence: CASSPEILPTGDGGYTF.

The chain joins TRBV18 to TRBJ1-1, with 8 bases matching TRBD1. The CDR3 extends over 15 amino acids. Germline CDR1 and CDR2: KGHSH and LQKENI. J was trimmed by 1 base and V by 3 bases; bases with no gene match: 4. DNA for the CDR3: TGTGCCAGCTCACCGCTGACAGGGGAGAACACTGAAGCTTTCTTT. Translated: CASSPLTGENTEAFF. The entire variable domain, with the rest obtained from reference TRBV18 and TRBJ1-1, is as follows: NAGVMQNPRHLVRRRGQEARLRCSPMKGHSHVYWYRQLPEEGLKFMVYLQKENIIDESGMPKERFSAEFPKEGPSILRIQQVVRGDSAAYFCASSPLTGENTEAFFGQGTRLTVV.

This rearrangement joins TRBV2 to TRBJ1-1, with no clear D. There are 12 residues in the CDR3. With 6 bases removed from V and 11 bases from J, the gap between germline ends came to 16 bases. The germline V gene encodes CDR1 SNHLY and CDR2 FYNNEI. The CDR3 loop is CASRADEVGAFF. In DNA, the CDR3 is TGTGCCAGCAGGGCCGATGAGGTCGGTGCTTTCTTT.

This chain uses TRBV5-1 with TRBJ2-1, with 10 bases fitting TRBD2. The CDR3 runs 15 residues. After removal of 3 bases from V and 4 bases from J, the junction contained 4 bases not matched to a gene. Germline CDR1 and CDR2: SGHRS and YFSETQ. As DNA, the CDR3 is TGCGCCAGCAGCTCAACTAGCGGGACTTACAATGAGCAGTTCTTC. It yields the protein CASSSTSGTYNEQFF.

This clone was counted between two and nine times. The V call is TRBV2, the J call TRBJ2-5; 9 bases map to TRBD2. Trimming at V came to 4 bases and at J to 5 bases, leaving 11 bases not matched to a gene. The CDR3 extends over 16 amino acids. The germline V gene encodes CDR1 SNHLY and CDR2 FYNNEI. CDR3: CASSVLGSGGGETQYF. DNA of the CDR3: TGTGCCAGCAGTGTTCTAGGTAGCGGGGGTGGGGAGACCCAGTACTTC.

For the CDR3, the DNA is TGTGCCAGCAGCCAGACACTGAACACTGAAGCTTTCTTT. It is translated as CASSQTLNTEAFF. The chain recombines TRBV4-2 with TRBJ1-1; unclear D gene. In germline, CDR1 is LGHNA, CDR2 YNFKEQ. This CDR3 spans 13 amino acids. V lost 3 bases to trimming and J lost 0 bases, with 5 bases between them.

This sequence joins TRBV4-1 and TRBJ2-7; 11 bases agree with TRBD2. The CDR3 contains 15 residues. Trimming took 6 bases from V and 2 from J; bases not matched to a gene: 6. Germline-derived CDR1 and CDR2 are MGHRA and YSYEKL. CDR3 DNA sequence: TGCGCCAGCAGATCCACTAGCGGGAGTACCTACGAGCAGTACTTC. Translation gives CASRSTSGSTYEQYF.

V and J are TRBV7-2 and TRBJ1-5, with 7 positions matching TRBD1. V lost 3 bases and J lost 4; bases outside the gene matches: 3. Germline V CDR1 and CDR2: SGHTA, FQGNSA. The CDR3 runs to 14 residues. The CDR3 loop reads CASSFSGGNQPQHF. The CDR3 coding sequence is TGTGCCAGCAGCTTTTCAGGGGGGAATCAGCCCCAGCATTTT. Based on the CDR3 plus reference TRBV7-2 and TRBJ1-5, the full variable domain is GAGVSQSPSNKVTEKGKDVELRCDPISGHTALYWYRQSLGQGLEFLIYFQGNSAPDKSGLPSDRFSAERTGGSVSTLTIQRTQQEDSAVYLCASSFSGGNQPQHFGDGTRLSIL.

Note on this clone: This specimen includes other DNA sequences encoding the same CDR3. This chain links TRBV2 with TRBJ2-7, with D tentatively TRBD2 (5 bases). Germline values: CDR1 SNHLY, CDR2 FYNNEI. This CDR3 is built from 11 residues. Trimming took off 4 bases at V and 7 bases at J, with 8 bases between the two ends. The CDR3 reads CASSGRREQYF. The CDR3, as DNA: TGTGCCAGCAGTGGACGGAGGGAGCAGTACTTC.

J is TRBJ1-3 and V is TRBV29-1; unclear D gene. This CDR3 has 16 residues. The V gene's germline CDR1 is SQVTM and CDR2 ANQGSEA. Trimming cost V 0 bases and J 0 bases, with 12 bases left between them. CDR3 in DNA: TGCAGCGTTGAAGATCACGGTCCTAGCTCTGGAAACACCATATATTTT. Translated, it gives CSVEDHGPSSGNTIYF.